These 31 T cell receptor beta chains were all obtained from the same sample, sequenced in a study of OX40 agonist ivuxolimab in advanced cancers. Method: immunoSEQ multiplex PCR; TCRdb's copy keeps in-frame clones and lacks some. The sample has around 72,000 clones, more than 75% seen once. The sequencing used CD4+ or CD8+ T cells sorted from blood, collected in a trial of the OX40 agonist ivuxolimab. The origin of the receptors is an adult with an advanced solid tumor such as melanoma, head and neck, liver or kidney cancer.

The genes are TRBV7-3 and TRBJ2-1, with TRBD2 matching 7 bases. The CDR3 runs to 14 residues. Germline V lookup: CDR1 SGHTA, CDR2 FQGTGA. V was clipped by 5 bases and J by 4 bases; unmatched bases: 5. CDR3 loop: CASSRGREYNEQFF. CDR3 in DNA: TGTGCCAGCAGCCGTGGGCGGGAGTACAATGAGCAGTTCTTC.

The CDR3 region has the DNA TGTGCCAGCAGTTGGGTAAGGCCTTTGAACACTGAAGCTTTCTTT. It yields the protein CASSWVRPLNTEAFF. J is TRBJ1-1 and V is TRBV28; D unclear. CDR3 length: 15 residues. The germline V gene encodes CDR1 MDHEN and CDR2 SYDVKM. The V gene lost 4 bases and the J gene lost 0 bases, with 12 bases spanning the gap.

The CDR3 DNA is TGTGCCAGTACCTTGGGGGGCGGGGAGCTGTTTTTT. This gives the protein CASTLGGGELFF. The rearrangement links TRBV19 to TRBJ2-2; the D gene is possibly TRBD2 (6 bases). V lost 7 bases and J lost 7, with 10 bases in between. Germline CDR1 LNHDA, CDR2 SQIVND (reference sequence). The CDR3 loop spans 12 amino acids.

The chain combines TRBV19 with TRBJ2-2; TRBD1 aligns across 7 bases. The J segment lost 1 base and the V segment lost 7 bases, leaving 6 bases of the junction unmatched. Germline assignment: CDR1 LNHDA and CDR2 SQIVND (reference sequence). The CDR3 has 15 residues. The CDR3 here is CASNPTGRNTGELFF. The CDR3 DNA follows: TGTGCCAGTAACCCGACAGGGAGGAACACCGGGGAGCTGTTTTTT.

The V and J genes are TRBV2 and TRBJ1-5; D is unclear. The V gene lost 4 bases and the J gene lost 0 bases, with 10 bases spanning the gap. The CDR3 is 15 residues long. Germline loops: CDR1 SNHLY, CDR2 FYNNEI. The CDR3 here is CASSAGRNSNQPQHF. Here the CDR3 DNA reads TGTGCCAGCAGTGCAGGACGGAATAGCAATCAGCCCCAGCATTTT.

This chain joins TRBV5-5 and TRBJ1-1; no reliable D call. This CDR3 region has 14 residues. Germline CDR1 SGHKS, CDR2 YYEKEE (reference sequence). With 0 bases removed from V and 4 bases from J, the gap between germline ends came to 10 bases. CDR3 region: CASSLAGSATEAFF. The CDR3 coding sequence is TGTGCCAGCAGCTTGGCCGGGTCGGCCACTGAAGCTTTCTTT.

The genes are TRBV9 and TRBJ2-5, with 12 bases matching TRBD2. Per germline, CDR1 SGDLS and CDR2 YYNGEE. This CDR3 is built from 15 residues. The trim removed 6 bases at V and 4 bases at J, leaving 7 bases unmatched. The CDR3 sequence is CASTPTSGRLETQYF. The CDR3 DNA sequence: TGTGCCAGCACTCCGACTAGCGGGAGACTAGAGACCCAGTACTTC. Full variable domain (rest looked up from reference TRBV9 and TRBJ2-5): DSGVTQTPKHLITATGQRVTLRCSPRSGDLSVYWYQQSLDQGLQFLIQYYNGEERAKGNILERFSAQQFPDLHSELNLSSLELGDSALYFCASTPTSGRLETQYFGPGTRLLVL.

This chain connects TRBV28 to TRBJ2-1; D not resolved. The length of the CDR3 is 12 residues. Trimming took off 7 bases at V and 5 bases at J, with 9 bases between the two ends. Germline CDR1 reads MDHEN; CDR2 reads SYDVKM. The DNA of the CDR3 is TGTGCCAGCAACTTATTAGACAATGAGCAGTTCTTC. This gives the protein CASNLLDNEQFF.

V and J are TRBV29-1 and TRBJ1-1; D might be TRBD1 (6 bases). CDR1 SQVTM and CDR2 ANQGSEA come from the germline V gene. Trimming cost V 7 bases and J 1 base, with 25 bases left between them. The CDR3 contains 17 residues. CDR3 amino acids: CSAGGTGFWNRNTEAFF. In DNA form, the CDR3 reads TGCAGCGCCGGGGGCACAGGGTTTTGGAATAGGAACACTGAAGCTTTCTTT.

The rearrangement links TRBV5-5 to TRBJ1-4; D unresolved. Germline V gene sequence: CDR1 SGHKS, CDR2 YYEKEE (reference sequence). V was trimmed by 0 bases and J by 8 bases, leaving 14 bases between them. The CDR3 contains 15 residues. CDR3 sequence reads: CASSLASAAGEKLFF. CDR3 nucleotide sequence: TGTGCCAGCAGCTTGGCCTCGGCAGCAGGAGAAAAACTGTTTTTT.

The rearrangement uses TRBV25-1 and TRBJ2-2; D remains unclear. The CDR3 consists of 15 residues. CDR1 is MGHDK and CDR2 is SYGVNS in the germline V gene. Trimming stripped 4 bases from V and 0 bases from J, with 9 bases between. Written as DNA, the CDR3 is TGTGCCAGCAGTGCGAGATTATCGAACACCGGGGAGCTGTTTTTT. Translating gives CASSARLSNTGELFF.

This clone came up once. This chain joins TRBV6-5 and TRBJ1-2; no clear D gene. Germline CDR1 MNHEY, CDR2 SVGAGI. This CDR3 comprises 14 residues. V lost 6 bases, J lost 2 bases, and 13 bases lay in between. CDR3 sequence reads: CASRPVQRNYGYTF. CDR3 in DNA: TGTGCCAGCAGGCCAGTCCAGCGGAACTATGGCTACACCTTC.

The V gene is TRBV18, the J gene TRBJ2-1, with D maybe TRBD2 (6 bases). Germline V gene sequence: CDR1 KGHSH, CDR2 LQKENI. This CDR3 contains 12 residues. The ends were cut back, 3 bases at V and 8 bases at J, with 8 bases in the middle. In nucleotides, the CDR3 is TGTGCCAGCTCACCGGGGGGAGATGAGCAGTTCTTC. This translates into CASSPGGDEQFF. The full variable domain, rest sourced from reference TRBV18 and TRBJ2-1, is NAGVMQNPRHLVRRRGQEARLRCSPMKGHSHVYWYRQLPEEGLKFMVYLQKENIIDESGMPKERFSAEFPKEGPSILRIQQVVRGDSAAYFCASSPGGDEQFFGPGTRLTVL.

This clone appeared once. Within the sample, other DNA sequences also encode this same CDR3. This rearrangement joins TRBV5-8 to TRBJ1-5; TRBD1 might be the D (6 bases). The CDR3 totals 17 residues. Trimming removed 0 bases from V and 0 bases from J, with 13 bases in between. CDR1 and CDR2 from the germline V gene are SGHTS and YDEGEE. The CDR3 spells CASSLGVGQLSNQPQHF. CDR3 nucleotides: TGTGCCAGCAGCTTGGGGGTGGGACAACTTAGCAATCAGCCCCAGCATTTT.

The V gene is TRBV6-1, the J gene TRBJ1-1; TRBD1 might be the D (5 bases). Germline V gives CDR1 MNHNS, CDR2 SASEGT. Trimming removed 8 bases at V and 2 bases at J, with 9 bases between. The CDR3 length is 12 residues. The CDR3 region has the DNA TGTGCCAGCCTTCGGGACAACACTGAAGCTTTCTTT. Its translation: CASLRDNTEAFF.

This chain joins TRBV6-4 and TRBJ2-6; 7 positions match TRBD1. Germline loops: CDR1 MRHNA, CDR2 SNTAGT. With 3 bases clipped from V and 0 bases from J, the junction kept 11 bases outside the gene matches. This CDR3 has 19 residues. CDR3 in amino acids: CASSEDRDSRFSGANVLTF. The CDR3 bases are TGTGCCAGCAGTGAGGACCGGGACAGCCGTTTCTCTGGGGCCAACGTCCTGACTTTC.

CDR3 bases: TGTGCCAGCAGTTACGGGGGAAGAATGAACACTGAAGCTTTCTTT. Protein: CASSYGGRMNTEAFF. This sequence joins TRBV6-5 and TRBJ1-1; D may be TRBD1 (5 bases). V gave up 2 bases and J gave up 0 bases, with 10 bases separating them. This CDR3 has 15 residues. CDR1 and CDR2 from the germline V gene are MNHEY and SVGAGI.

The chain uses TRBV5-1 and TRBJ1-5, with 7 bases fitting TRBD1. The CDR3 loop spans 15 amino acids. Losses at the gene ends were 2 bases for V and 2 bases for J; bases not matched to a gene: 4. Germline lookup yields CDR1 SGHRS and CDR2 YFSETQ. CDR3 bases: TGCGCCAGCAGCTTACAGGGGATTGGCAATCAGCCCCAGCATTTT. Amino acid sequence: CASSLQGIGNQPQHF.

V and J are TRBV5-1 and TRBJ2-2; 7 bases are shared with TRBD1. This CDR3 is built from 16 residues. V lost 6 bases and J lost 0; bases outside the gene matches: 8. Germline values: CDR1 SGHRS, CDR2 YFSETQ. CDR3 in DNA: TGCGCCAGCATACAGGGGTCAAACACGAACACCGGGGAGCTGTTTTTT. Translation: CASIQGSNTNTGELFF.

The chain has TRBV5-1 and TRBJ1-3; 7 bases are shared with TRBD1. Germline trimming cut 5 bases from V and 0 bases from J; bases unmatched to any gene: 8. Germline CDR1 and CDR2: SGHRS and YFSETQ. This CDR3 is built from 16 residues. CDR3 region: CASSRLGTDSGNTIYF. For the CDR3, the DNA is TGCGCCAGCAGTCGCCTCGGGACAGACTCTGGAAACACCATATATTTT.

The chain couples TRBV6-5 to TRBJ1-2, with TRBD1 matching over 8 bases. Germline CDR1 reads MNHEY; CDR2 reads SVGAGI. Losses at the gene ends were 10 bases for V and 4 bases for J; bases not matched to a gene: 5. The CDR3 extends over 12 amino acids. The CDR3 DNA follows: TGTGCCACGACAGGGGCGACCTATGGCTACACCTTC. Protein: CATTGATYGYTF.

The chain links TRBV28 to TRBJ2-7, with D uncertain. Germline-derived CDR1 and CDR2 are MDHEN and SYDVKM. The CDR3 covers 13 residues. V lost 3 bases and J lost 0, with 6 bases in between. The CDR3 protein is CASSFTVSYEQYF. DNA for the CDR3: TGTGCCAGCAGTTTTACAGTCTCCTACGAGCAGTACTTC.

This rearrangement joins TRBV10-3 to TRBJ1-2; D perhaps matches TRBD1 (5 bases). With 6 bases removed from V and 2 bases from J, the gap between germline ends came to 16 bases. The CDR3 runs 15 residues. CDR1 is ENHRY, CDR2 SYGVKD, per germline. The DNA of the CDR3 is TGTGCCATCAGCGAGGAAGGAGGGGCAAACTATGGCTACACCTTC. Amino acid sequence: CAISEEGGANYGYTF.

The V call is TRBV7-6, the J call TRBJ1-1; 9 bases are a match to TRBD1. Germline V gene lookup returns CDR1 SGHVS and CDR2 FNYEAQ. CDR3 size: 15 residues. With 5 bases clipped from V and 0 bases from J, the junction kept 4 bases outside the gene matches. For the CDR3, the DNA is TGTGCCAGCAGCAAACAGGGGGCCATGAACACTGAAGCTTTCTTT. The encoded protein is CASSKQGAMNTEAFF.

The chain employs TRBV19 and TRBJ1-1, with 7 bases aligning to TRBD1. Germline loops: CDR1 LNHDA, CDR2 SQIVND (reference sequence). The trim removed 8 bases at V and 4 bases at J, leaving 13 bases unmatched. CDR3 length: 15 residues. The CDR3 region has the DNA TGTGCCAGTGATAGGGGGCAGGGGCGAAGCACTGAAGCTTTCTTT. Its translation is CASDRGQGRSTEAFF.

The chain carries TRBV4-1 and TRBJ2-3; tentatively, D is TRBD1 (5 bases). This CDR3 region has 16 residues. Germline V gene sequence: CDR1 MGHRA, CDR2 YSYEKL. V was shortened by 7 bases and J by 0 bases, with 17 bases between the two germline ends. The CDR3 is CASNRWSGFSTDTQYF. The CDR3 DNA is TGCGCCAGCAACCGATGGTCAGGGTTTAGCACAGATACGCAGTATTTT.

The rearrangement uses TRBV9 and TRBJ2-1, with TRBD2 matching over 10 bases. Germline V gene sequence: CDR1 SGDLS, CDR2 YYNGEE. Losses at the gene ends were 0 bases for V and 4 bases for J; bases not matched to a gene: 1. The CDR3 runs to 15 residues. CDR3 nucleotide sequence: TGTGCCAGCAGCGTAGATAGCGGGGGGTACAATGAGCAGTTCTTC. Translating gives CASSVDSGGYNEQFF.

V usage is TRBV28 and J usage is TRBJ2-7, with D hard to call. The CDR3 totals 15 residues. V was cut by 2 bases and J by 0 bases, with 11 bases left in between. CDR1 is MDHEN, CDR2 SYDVKM, per germline. CDR3 residues: CASSLIGRSSYEQYF. DNA of the CDR3: TGTGCCAGCAGTTTAATAGGACGAAGCTCCTACGAGCAGTACTTC.

The chain couples TRBV19 to TRBJ2-7, with 7 nucleotides matching TRBD1. Germline assignment: CDR1 LNHDA and CDR2 SQIVND (reference sequence). CDR3 length: 14 residues. The trim removed 4 bases at V and 3 bases at J, leaving 6 bases unmatched. CDR3 sequence reads: CASSKQGVIYEQYF. CDR3 coding DNA: TGTGCCAGTAGTAAGCAGGGGGTTATCTACGAGCAGTACTTC.

CDR3 in amino acids: CATIRDRGSPLHF. The CDR3 nucleotides are TGTGCCACCATCCGGGACAGGGGTTCACCCCTCCACTTT. This chain connects TRBV28 to TRBJ1-6, with TRBD1 matching over 10 bases. The CDR3 runs to 13 residues. V shed 10 bases and J 9 bases; nucleotides not matched to a gene: 6. Germline CDR1 reads MDHEN; CDR2 reads SYDVKM.

The chain combines TRBV19 with TRBJ2-6; 7 nucleotides agree with TRBD1. CDR1 LNHDA and CDR2 SQIVND come from the germline V gene (reference sequence). The CDR3 spans 15 residues. The junction had 2 bases not matched to a gene; V was cut back by 6 bases and J by 0 bases. The chain's CDR3 is CASRDRVSGANVLTF. DNA for the CDR3: TGTGCCAGTAGAGACAGGGTCTCTGGGGCCAACGTCCTGACTTTC. Full variable domain (rest looked up from reference TRBV19 and TRBJ2-6): DGGITQSPKYLFRKEGQNVTLSCEQNLNHDAMYWYRQDPGQGLRLIYYSQIVNDFQKGDIAEGYSVSREKKESFPLTVTSAQKNPTAFYLCASRDRVSGANVLTFGAGSRLTVL.